This T cell receptor beta chain was identified during a study of regulatory T cells in long-lasting Graves disease. Through Arm-PCR of CDR3 regions and iRepertoire HTBI primers, TCR beta libraries were built. TCRdb re-analysed the multiplex PCR reads in MiXCR, keeping a single row per CDR3 protein. In the table there are 400,000 to 500,000 distinct CDR3 sequences, approximately 15% of which are singletons. Germline values: CDR1 LGHDT, CDR2 YNNKEL (reference sequence). V dropped 2 bases and J dropped 2; count of bases not matched to a gene: 11. The length of the CDR3 is 17 residues. Time point reported: newly diagnosed GD, antithyroid drugs for less than 3 months. PBMC RNA was the source of the TCR library. The data were also submitted as part of a second study, on T cells in Graves' hyperthyroidism and ophthalmopathy.

The chain couples TRBV3-1 to TRBJ2-7; 8 bases match TRBD2. The sequencing here drew on peripheral blood mononuclear cells (PBMCs), taken at new diagnosis, from a patient treated with antithyroid drugs. The sequence was obtained from a woman in her forties with Graves disease. In DNA, the CDR3 is TGTGCCAGCAGCCAATCAGCCGACTTAGCGGGACCCTACGAGCAGTACTTC. Protein sequence: CASSQSADLAGPYEQYF.